A selection of T cell receptor beta chains follows, all from one sample in a study of blood T cells in healthy people across ages. TCRdb reanalysed the 5' RACE reads using MiXCR and keeps one entry per CDR3 protein. This repertoire shows about a million distinct CDR3 sequences, around two fifths found once; its top ten account for roughly 13%. Material: blood. These receptors came from a young man in good health. The CDR3 runs from the conserved cysteine through the conserved F or W. A D gene is named only where the DNA matches it firmly. Clone size is not always given. Where it is, it says once, few, many or a class for expanded clones.

D gene	V gene	clone size	J gene	CDR3 protein	CDR3 DNA
-	TRBV20-1	few	TRBJ2-1	CSARGYTGLPTNEQFF	TGCAGTGCTAGAGGTTACACGGGACTCCCCACCAATGAGCAGTTCTTC
TRBD1	TRBV24-1	few	TRBJ1-2	CATSDARQGDYGYTF	TGTGCCACCAGTGATGCTCGACAGGGGGACTATGGCTACACCTTC
-	TRBV12-3/TRBV12-4	few	TRBJ2-1	CASSPSLRGQFF	TGTGCCAGCAGCCCAAGCCTTAGGGGGCAGTTCTTC
TRBD1	TRBV12-3/TRBV12-4	-	TRBJ2-7	CASSYPGQGIFEQYF	TGTGCCAGCAGTTACCCGGGACAGGGAATTTTCGAGCAGTACTTC
-	TRBV19	-	TRBJ2-5	CASSISVGAVRETQYF	TGTGCCAGTAGTATTTCCGTGGGGGCAGTCCGAGAGACCCAGTACTTC
-	TRBV2	-	TRBJ2-3	CASSPFVADSTDTQYF	TGTGCCAGCAGCCCCTTTGTGGCGGATAGCACAGATACGCAGTATTTT
-	TRBV12-3/TRBV12-4	-	TRBJ1-6	CASSPSSTQKSSYNSPLHF	TGTGCCAGCAGTCCAAGTTCCACTCAAAAGAGCTCCTATAATTCACCCCTCCACTTT
TRBD2	TRBV5-1	few	TRBJ2-4	CASSLTGTSGAGGNIQYF	TGCGCCAGCAGCTTGACCGGGACTAGCGGGGCCGGGGGAAACATTCAGTACTTC
-	TRBV20-1	-	TRBJ1-5	CSARDGLVGLGGNQPQHF	TGCAGTGCTAGAGATGGTCTCGTTGGTCTGGGTGGCAATCAGCCCCAGCATTTT
-	TRBV7-9	-	TRBJ2-1	CASSFQQISYNEQFF	TGTGCCAGCAGTTTCCAGCAAATCTCCTACAATGAGCAGTTCTTC
-	TRBV28	-	TRBJ2-3	CASTAPDSTGTQYF	TGTGCCAGCACGGCGCCGGATAGCACAGGTACGCAGTATTTT
-	TRBV7-2	few	TRBJ2-7	CASSLGLLPNEQYF	TGTGCCAGCAGCTTAGGGCTTCTGCCCAACGAGCAGTACTTC
TRBD2	TRBV7-2	-	TRBJ2-7	CAGSLASTSGVSYEQYF	TGTGCCGGCAGCTTAGCGTCGACTAGCGGGGTCTCCTACGAGCAGTACTTC
-	TRBV7-2	many	TRBJ2-3	CASSLGGGRSTDTQYF	TGTGCCAGCAGCTTAGGGGGCGGCCGGAGCACAGATACGCAGTATTTT
-	TRBV28	-	TRBJ1-6	CASALSYNSPLHF	TGTGCCAGCGCCCTGTCCTATAATTCACCCCTCCACTTT
TRBD1	TRBV20-1	-	TRBJ2-1	CSATDRGPYSSSYNEQFF	TGCAGTGCTACGGACAGGGGGCCCTACTCAAGCTCCTACAATGAGCAGTTCTTC
-	TRBV14	few	TRBJ2-5	CASSQGHSRGETQYF	TGTGCCAGCAGCCAAGGACATTCCCGGGGAGAGACCCAGTACTTC